This TCR beta chain was recorded in a study of long-term antiretroviral therapy in people with HIV. Running of the v3.0 immunoSEQ assay took place at survey level. The table came from immunoSEQ multiplex PCR; TCRdb's copy has only in-frame clones and leaves some out. The sample gives about 48,000 clones, around 80% of which show up once; 2.5% to 3% is in the top ten. Germline trimming cut 5 bases from V and 6 bases from J; bases unmatched to any gene: 8. The germline gives CDR1 SGHTA, CDR2 FQGTGA. The length of the CDR3 is 16 residues. The sequence came from a woman in her late teens or twenties with HIV. The chain couples TRBV7-3 to TRBJ2-1, with 12 bases identical to TRBD2. The sequenced sample was unsorted PBMCs, obtained 0.8 years after starting antiretroviral therapy. The CDR3 DNA is TGTGCCAGCAGCGCCGGGGCGGGACTAGCGGGCAATGAGCAGTTCTTC. Its protein product is CASSAGAGLAGNEQFF.